This T cell receptor (beta chain) was recorded in a study of technical replicates of blood from several donors (TCRdb year 2017). Library generation was performed with the immunoSEQ multiplex PCR assay. TCRdb obtained this table from immuneACCESS and retained in-frame rearrangements with V and J assigned. These tables miss some clones; where compared with another copy, unresolved V genes account for less than half of the shortfall, and the remainder is unexplained. The sample data list fewer than 80,000 clones, and about 90% of these were observed just once. 4.8% of the sample belongs to the ten largest clones. About this clone: Its target antigen remains unknown. The input lacks base qualities; no much larger clone sits a single base away.

V lost 1 base and J lost 2 bases; the stretch between them is 9 bases long. Looking up the germline V gene yields CDR1 SGHTA and CDR2 FQGNSA. The CDR3 measures 14 amino acids from cysteine to phenylalanine. The entry retains the CDR3 DNA only, 42 bases that are in frame from base 1. The source material was PBMCs. This sequence was found in a human donor in good health. Some clones in this sample may be carry-over from other donors' samples. The rearrangement combines TRBV7-2 with TRBJ2-7; matching of 5 bases hints at TRBD1 as the D gene. This receptor carries the CDR3 CASSLEVTAYEQYF. In nucleotide form, the sequence is TGTGCCAGCAGCTTAGAGGTGACAGCCTACGAGCAGTACTTC.